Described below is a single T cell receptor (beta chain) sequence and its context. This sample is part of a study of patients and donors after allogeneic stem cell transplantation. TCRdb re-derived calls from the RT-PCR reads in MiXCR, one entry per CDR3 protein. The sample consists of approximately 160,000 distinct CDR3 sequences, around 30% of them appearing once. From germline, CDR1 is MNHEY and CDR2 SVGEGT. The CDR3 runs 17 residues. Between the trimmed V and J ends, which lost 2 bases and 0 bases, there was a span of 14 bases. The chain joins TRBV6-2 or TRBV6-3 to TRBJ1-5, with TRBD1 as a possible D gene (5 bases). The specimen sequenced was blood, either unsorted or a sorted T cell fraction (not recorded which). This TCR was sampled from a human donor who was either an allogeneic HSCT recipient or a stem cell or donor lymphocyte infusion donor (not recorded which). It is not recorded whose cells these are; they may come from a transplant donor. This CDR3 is CASSYVQGDYSNQPQHF. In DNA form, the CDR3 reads TGTGCCAGCAGTTACGTCCAGGGAGATTATAGCAATCAGCCCCAGCATTTT.